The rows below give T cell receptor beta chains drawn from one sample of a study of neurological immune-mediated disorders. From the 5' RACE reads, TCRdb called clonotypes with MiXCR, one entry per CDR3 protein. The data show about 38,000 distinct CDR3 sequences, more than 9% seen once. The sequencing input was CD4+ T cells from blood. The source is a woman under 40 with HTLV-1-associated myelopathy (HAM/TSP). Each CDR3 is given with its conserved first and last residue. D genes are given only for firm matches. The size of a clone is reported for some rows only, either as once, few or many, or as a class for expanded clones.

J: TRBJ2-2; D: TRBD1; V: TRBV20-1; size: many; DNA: TGCAGTGCTAGAGATCCGTTTAGACAGGGGGGATACACCGGGGAGCTGTTTTTT; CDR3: CSARDPFRQGGYTGELFF
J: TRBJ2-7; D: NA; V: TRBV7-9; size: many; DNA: TGTGCCAGCAGCCCCTCCGGCAGGGGGGGGTCCTACGAGCAGTACTTC; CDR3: CASSPSGRGGSYEQYF
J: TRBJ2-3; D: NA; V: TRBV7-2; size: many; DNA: TGTGCCAGCAGCTTAGCGCGTTTAGATACGCAGTATTTT; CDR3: CASSLARLDTQYF
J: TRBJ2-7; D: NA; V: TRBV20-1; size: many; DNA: TGCAGTGCTAGCAGGCGCACCTCCTACGAGCAGTACTTC; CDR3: CSASRRTSYEQYF
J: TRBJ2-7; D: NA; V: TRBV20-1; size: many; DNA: TGCAGTGCTAGAGATCTTCCGGGGTACACCTACGAGCAGTACTTC; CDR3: CSARDLPGYTYEQYF
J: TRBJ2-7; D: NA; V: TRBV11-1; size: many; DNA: TGTGCCAGCAGAGAATCCGGACAACTGAGCTCCTACGAGCAGTACTTC; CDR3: CASRESGQLSSYEQYF
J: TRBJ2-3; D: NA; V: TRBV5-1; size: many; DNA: TGCGCCAGCACGAAGGGGGATTTGACAGATACGCAGTATTTT; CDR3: CASTKGDLTDTQYF
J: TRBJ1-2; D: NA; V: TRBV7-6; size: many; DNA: TGTGCCAGCAGCTCCGAGGGGGACACGAGACTATACTATGGCTACACCTTC; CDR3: CASSSEGDTRLYYGYTF
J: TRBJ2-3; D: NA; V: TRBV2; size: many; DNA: TGTGCCAGCGCAACAGAACGCACAGATACGCAGTATTTT; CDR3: CASATERTDTQYF
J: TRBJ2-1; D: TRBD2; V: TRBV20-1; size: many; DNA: TGCAGTGCTAGTATAGCGGGGGGCTACTCCTACAATGAGCAGTTCTTC; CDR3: CSASIAGGYSYNEQFF
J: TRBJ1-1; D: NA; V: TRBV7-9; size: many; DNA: TGTGCCAGCAGCTTGCCAGCGGACACTGAAGCTTTCTTT; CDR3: CASSLPADTEAFF
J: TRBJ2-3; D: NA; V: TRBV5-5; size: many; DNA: TGTGCCAGCAGCTTGGACAACCGAAAAGTCACAGATACGCAGTATTTT; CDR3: CASSLDNRKVTDTQYF
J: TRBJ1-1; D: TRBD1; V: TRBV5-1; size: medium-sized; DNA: TGCGCCAGCAGCTCCTCTGACAGGGGGATAGCTTTCTTT; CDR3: CASSSSDRGIAFF
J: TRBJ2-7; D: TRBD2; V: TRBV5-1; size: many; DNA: TGCGCCAGCAGCTTGCGGGGGGGAAGTTACGAGCAGTACTTC; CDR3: CASSLRGGSYEQYF
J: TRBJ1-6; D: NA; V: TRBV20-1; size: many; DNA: TGCAGTGCTAGAGATAGGGGGTACAATTCACCCCTCCACTTT; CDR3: CSARDRGYNSPLHF
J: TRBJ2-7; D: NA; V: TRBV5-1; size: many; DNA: TGCGCCAGCAGCTCGGCGGGAACCTACGAGCAGTACTTC; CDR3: CASSSAGTYEQYF
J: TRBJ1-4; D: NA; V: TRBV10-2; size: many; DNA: TGCGCCAGCAGTGACTCGGCCCGGGAACTGTTTTTT; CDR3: CASSDSARELFF
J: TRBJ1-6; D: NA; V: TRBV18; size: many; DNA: TGTGCCAGCTCACCAGGGGTTTCCTATAATTCACCCCTCCACTTT; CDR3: CASSPGVSYNSPLHF
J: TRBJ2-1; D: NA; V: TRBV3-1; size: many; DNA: TGTGCCAGCAGCCAAGATCCGTCCAGGGAGAATGAGCAGTTCTTC; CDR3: CASSQDPSRENEQFF
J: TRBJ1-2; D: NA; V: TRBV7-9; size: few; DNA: TGTGCCAGCAGCTTAGGCGGTAACTATGGCTACACCTTC; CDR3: CASSLGGNYGYTF
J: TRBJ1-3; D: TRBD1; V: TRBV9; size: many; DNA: TGTGCCAGCAGCGTAGTGGACAGGGGTACTGGAAACACCATATATTTT; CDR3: CASSVVDRGTGNTIYF
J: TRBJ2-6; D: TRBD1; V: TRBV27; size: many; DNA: TGTGCCAGCAGTCTCCACCGGCGGGACAGGGTCCCTGGGGCCAACGTCCTGACTTTC; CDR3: CASSLHRRDRVPGANVLTF
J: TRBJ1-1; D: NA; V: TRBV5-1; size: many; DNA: TGCGCCAGCAGCAATCGGACGCGTTCGAACACTGAAGCTTTCTTT; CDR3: CASSNRTRSNTEAFF
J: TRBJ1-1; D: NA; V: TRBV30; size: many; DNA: TGTGCCTGGGCTAACAGGGTTGGGGCTTTCTTT; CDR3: CAWANRVGAFF
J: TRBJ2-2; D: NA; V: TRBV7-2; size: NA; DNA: TGTGCCAGCAGCCCTTACAGCACCACCGGGGAGCTGTTTTTT; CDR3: CASSPYSTTGELFF
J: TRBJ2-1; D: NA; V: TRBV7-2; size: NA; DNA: TGTGCCAGCAGCGTCGTCCGGGACTCCAGGCGTCCTCAGTTCTTC; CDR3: CASSVVRDSRRPQFF
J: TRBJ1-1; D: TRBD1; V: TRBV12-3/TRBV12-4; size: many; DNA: TGTGCCAGCACCCCGACAGGGGGTAACACTGAAGCTTTCTTT; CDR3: CASTPTGGNTEAFF
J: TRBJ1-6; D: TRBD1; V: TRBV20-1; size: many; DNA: TGCAGTGCTAGAACCGGGACAGTTAATTCACCCCTCCACTTT; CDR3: CSARTGTVNSPLHF
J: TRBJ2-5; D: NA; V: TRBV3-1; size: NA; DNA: TGTGCCAGCATTTCTGCTGCGGAGACCCAGTACTTC; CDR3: CASISAAETQYF
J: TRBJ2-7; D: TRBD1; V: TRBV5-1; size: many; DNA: TGCGCCAGCAGCTTGGGACAGGGGATGGGCTACGAGCAGTACTTC; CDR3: CASSLGQGMGYEQYF
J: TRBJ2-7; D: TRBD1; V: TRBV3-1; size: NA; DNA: TGTGCCAGCAGCACACACGGACAGGGTGCTGGGCAGTACTTC; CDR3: CASSTHGQGAGQYF
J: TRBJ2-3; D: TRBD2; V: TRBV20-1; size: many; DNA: TGCAGTGCGCCTGGACTAGCGGGGGGTGGCACAGATACGCAGTATTTT; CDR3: CSAPGLAGGGTDTQYF
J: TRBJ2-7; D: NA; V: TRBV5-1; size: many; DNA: TGCGCCAGCAGCTTGGGATCGCCAGTGGACGAGCAGTACTTC; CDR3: CASSLGSPVDEQYF
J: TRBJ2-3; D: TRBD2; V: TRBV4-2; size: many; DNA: TGTGCCAGCAGCCAAGAAGTACTAGCGGGGACTACAGATACGCAGTATTTT; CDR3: CASSQEVLAGTTDTQYF
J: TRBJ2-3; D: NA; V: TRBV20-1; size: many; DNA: TGCAGTGCTGGGGCATTTACAGATACGCAGTATTTT; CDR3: CSAGAFTDTQYF
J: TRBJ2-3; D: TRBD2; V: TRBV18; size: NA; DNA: TGTGCCAGCTCACCAGCTAGCGGGGGCACAGATACGCAGTATTTT; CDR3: CASSPASGGTDTQYF
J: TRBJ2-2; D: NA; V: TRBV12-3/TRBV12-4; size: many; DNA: TGTGCCAGCAGACTACCGGGACCTAGAGGCGGGGAGCTGTTTTTT; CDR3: CASRLPGPRGGELFF
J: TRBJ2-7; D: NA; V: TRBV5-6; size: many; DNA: TGTGCCAGCAGCTTGGAAGGGAGGAGTGGCTACGAGCAGTACTTC; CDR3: CASSLEGRSGYEQYF
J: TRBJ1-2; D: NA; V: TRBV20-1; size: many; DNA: TGCAGTGCTAGTCAGAGTCCCTATGGCTACACCTTC; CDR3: CSASQSPYGYTF
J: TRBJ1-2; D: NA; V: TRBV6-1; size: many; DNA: TGTGCCAGCAGTGAAAACCGGGGGGCACAAGGCTACACCTTC; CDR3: CASSENRGAQGYTF
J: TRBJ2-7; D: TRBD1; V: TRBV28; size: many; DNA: TGTGCCAGCAGTTTATATCCCCCCCTGGACAGGGGGCGGGAGCAGTACTTC; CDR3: CASSLYPPLDRGREQYF
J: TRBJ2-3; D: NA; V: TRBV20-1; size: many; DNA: TGCAGTGGGGGGATCCACACAGATACGCAGTATTTT; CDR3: CSGGIHTDTQYF
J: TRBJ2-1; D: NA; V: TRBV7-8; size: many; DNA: TGTGCCAGCAGTTACAGGGTACCCAATGAGCAGTTCTTC; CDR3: CASSYRVPNEQFF
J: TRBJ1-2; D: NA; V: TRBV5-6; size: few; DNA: NA; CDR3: CASSFYICSAAQGEDGYTF
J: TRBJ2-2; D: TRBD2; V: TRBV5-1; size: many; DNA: TGCGCCAGCAGCTTGCCCGGGGGGGCCGGCGGGGAGCTGTTTTTT; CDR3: CASSLPGGAGGELFF
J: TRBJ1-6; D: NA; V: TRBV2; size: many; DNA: TGTGCCAGCAGGGGCGAGGGTTCACCCCTCCACTTT; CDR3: CASRGEGSPLHF
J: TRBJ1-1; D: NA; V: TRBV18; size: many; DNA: TGTGCCAGCTCACCAGACAGAATGAACACTGAAGCTTTCTTT; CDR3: CASSPDRMNTEAFF